Listed here is a single T cell receptor (beta chain). V dropped 6 bases and J dropped 6; count of bases not matched to a gene: 9. CDR3 length: 16 amino acids. Per the germline V gene, CDR1 is SGHVS and CDR2 is FQNEAQ. The data belong to a study of blood T cell repertoires in COVID-19. Study-level information: Acute and convalescent COVID-19 samples came from the United States, Italy and Spain. Sample material is recorded as cDNA or gDNA derived from T cells, B-cell-depleted T cells, or PBMCs.

Grouping used clinical history reported by participants in a survey and questionnaire. In Cohort 3, a recovered donor had either two negative PCRs, clearance, or symptom resolution. This table comes from immunoSEQ multiplex PCR, and its TCRdb copy is limited to in-frame clones, with some not included. This repertoire shows about 310,000 clones, over 85% found once; its top ten account for over 8.5%. Sequenced sample: PBMCs or T cells enriched from blood (not recorded which). The gene calls are TRBV7-8 and TRBJ2-4, with TRBD1 matching over 12 bases. This receptor was obtained from a woman in her twenties or thirties who had recovered from COVID-19. Here the CDR3 reads CASRGGTGGMRNIQYF. The CDR3 bases are TGTGCCAGCAGGGGAGGGACAGGGGGCATGAGAAACATTCAGTACTTC.